This T cell receptor beta chain was identified during a study of blood T cell repertoires in COVID-19 (dated by TCRdb to the early 2020s). Study-wide context: The collaborator samples originated in the United States, Italy and Spain and spanned the acute and convalescent phases of COVID-19. Deeply sampled blood TCRbeta repertoires from subjects exposed to, actively infected with, or recovered from COVID-19 were included in the dataset. A de-identified subject ID, COVID-19 status, age in years and sex were almost always included in the sample metadata. The prospective study material was composed of cDNA or gDNA derived from T cells, B-cell-depleted T cells, or PBMCs. Where available, HLA class I and class II types were taken from metadata supplied by the sample provider and were not determined by assay-based typing. The repertoires were released in a freely available public database intended as a resource for research on the immune response to SARS-CoV-2. Samples were obtained from the ongoing ImmuneRACE study (first 160 participants) and from some 1,200 subjects provided by 6 global collaborators. Summary of the overall study and its limitations: How much clinical and demographic metadata was included differed by source and by participant, and the metadata was provided uncurated.

The CDR3 spans 16 residues, from the cysteine through the phenylalanine. Just the 48-base CDR3 DNA is kept, in frame starting at base 1. The V and J ends are trimmed by 7 bases and 8 bases, leaving 23 bases between them. The germline V gene (reference sequence) provides CDR1 LNHDA and CDR2 SQIVND. Collaborating institutions collected whole blood in K2EDTA tubes following their own protocols. For TCRbeta analysis, collaborators shipped samples as frozen whole blood, isolated PBMCs, or DNA extracted from either of those sample types. A word on this clone: Its target antigen remains unknown. No much larger clone is present one base from it, and per-base qualities are unavailable.

TCRbeta CDR3 regions were amplified from genomic DNA using the immunoSEQ Assay, a bias-controlled multiplex PCR. In the source study's methods: Within the assay, amplification of reference gene primers was used to estimate how many nucleated cells each sample contained. To quantify the absolute abundance of each unique TCRbeta CDR3 rearrangement, sequence reads were collapsed and filtered. For each sample, productive Simpson clonality was calculated by taking the square root of Simpson's diversity index across productive rearrangements. TCRdb retrieved this table from immuneACCESS and kept in-frame rearrangements only. Not all clones are present; in checked studies, unresolved V genes account for under half, and no reason is known for the remainder. V, J and clone size are taken as reported in that table, and D and trimming were inferred from the DNA itself. Present in this sample are tens of thousands of clones, approximately 78% of which were seen just once. More than 8% of the sample lies in the top ten.

The chain couples TRBV19 to TRBJ1-4; matching of 5 bases hints at TRBD1 as the D gene. The receptor's source is a woman of 80 years or more with acute or convalescent COVID-19. Specimen: peripheral blood. The nucleotides are TGTGCCAGTAAAACCCTCGGGGGAGGGGTGGGAGAAAAACTGTTTTTT. This sequence encodes CASKTLGGGVGEKLFF. Full variable domain (CDR3 extended with the reference TRBV19 and TRBJ1-4 proteins): DGGITQSPKYLFRKEGQNVTLSCEQNLNHDAMYWYRQDPGQGLRLIYYSQIVNDFQKGDIAEGYSVSREKKESFPLTVTSAQKNPTAFYLCASKTLGGGVGEKLFFGSGTQLSVL.